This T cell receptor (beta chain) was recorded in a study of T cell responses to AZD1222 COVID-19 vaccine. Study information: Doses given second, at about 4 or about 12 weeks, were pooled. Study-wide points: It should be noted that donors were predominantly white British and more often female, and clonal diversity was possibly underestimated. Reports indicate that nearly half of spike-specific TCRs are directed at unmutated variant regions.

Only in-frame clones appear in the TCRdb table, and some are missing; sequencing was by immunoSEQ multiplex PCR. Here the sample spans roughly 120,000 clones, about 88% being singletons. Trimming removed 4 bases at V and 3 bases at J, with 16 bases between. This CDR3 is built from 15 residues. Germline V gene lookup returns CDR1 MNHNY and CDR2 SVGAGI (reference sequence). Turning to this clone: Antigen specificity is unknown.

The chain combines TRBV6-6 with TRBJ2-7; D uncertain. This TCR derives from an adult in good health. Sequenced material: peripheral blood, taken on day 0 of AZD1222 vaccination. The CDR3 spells CASSSQTPPSYEQYF. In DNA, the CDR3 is TGTGCCAGCAGTTCCCAGACACCTCCAAGCTACGAGCAGTACTTC.